These T cell receptor beta chains were read from a single sample in a study of blood T cells in healthy people across ages. TCRdb analysed the 5' RACE reads with MiXCR anew, one entry per CDR3 protein. The profile covers approximately 790,000 distinct CDR3 sequences, with around 62% appearing a single time and roughly 26% taken by the ten largest. Material for sequencing was blood. These TCRs come from a man aged 30-40 years in good health. Both conserved end residues are part of each CDR3. Fields, in order: J gene, clone size, D gene, V gene, CDR3 protein, CDR3 DNA. The D gene is left open where the match is weak. The listing skips clone size in some rows; elsewhere it reads once, few, many or a size class.

TRBJ1-2,-,-,TRBV7-9,CASSHGTAYGYTF,TGTGCCAGCAGCCACGGGACCGCCTATGGCTACACCTTC
TRBJ2-4,few,-,TRBV7-8,CASSLARGRGSGNIQYF,TGTGCCAGCAGCTTAGCGAGGGGCAGGGGATCGGGAAACATTCAGTACTTC
TRBJ1-1,-,-,TRBV5-1,CASSSGLAGPEAFF,TGCGCCAGCAGCTCAGGTCTTGCGGGACCTGAAGCTTTCTTT
TRBJ1-2,-,-,TRBV7-8,CASSLGGGLAHGYTF,TGTGCCAGCAGCTTAGGGGGAGGGCTAGCTCATGGCTACACCTTC
TRBJ2-3,few,-,TRBV24-1,CATSDPPGPEGGQYF,TGTGCCACCAGTGATCCCCCGGGTCCCGAGGGAGGACAGTATTTT
TRBJ1-5,-,-,TRBV7-6,CASSCSLTPGISFPGNQPQHF,TGTGCCAGCAGCTGCTCCTTAACACCGGGCATTTCTTTTCCGGGCAATCAGCCCCAGCATTTT
TRBJ2-5,-,-,TRBV4-2,CASSQEGPGRYQETQYF,TGTGCCAGCAGCCAAGAGGGACCGGGACGCTACCAAGAGACCCAGTACTTC
TRBJ2-5,-,-,TRBV5-1,CASIFQETQYF,TGCGCCAGCATCTTCCAAGAGACCCAGTACTTC
TRBJ1-2,-,-,TRBV4-1,CASSQVGSGNYGYTF,TGCGCCAGCAGCCAAGTAGGGTCAGGGAACTATGGCTACACCTTC
TRBJ2-1,-,TRBD2,TRBV3-1,CASSQEGLAGGHIKYEQFF,TGTGCCAGCAGCCAAGAAGGACTAGCGGGGGGGCATATTAAGTATGAGCAGTTCTTC
TRBJ2-5,-,TRBD2,TRBV6-2/TRBV6-3,CASSYSIRLAGAETQYF,TGTGCCAGCAGTTACTCCATTCGTTTAGCGGGGGCGGAGACCCAGTACTTC
TRBJ2-7,few,TRBD1,TRBV6-5,CASSFHRDRNYEQYF,TGTGCCAGCAGTTTCCACCGGGACAGGAATTACGAGCAGTACTTC
TRBJ2-3,-,-,TRBV29-1,CSVRRMDTQYF,TGCAGCGTCCGCCGTATGGATACGCAGTATTTT
TRBJ1-2,few,TRBD1,TRBV5-1,CASSSPVTGTSGGYTF,TGCGCCAGCAGCTCTCCAGTGACAGGGACGTCGGGGGGCTACACCTTC
TRBJ2-1,-,TRBD2,TRBV6-1,CAGSGMGGGPHNEQFF,TGTGCCGGCAGTGGTATGGGGGGGGGACCCCACAATGAGCAGTTCTTC
TRBJ2-1,-,-,TRBV6-6,CASFGMGNEQFF,TGTGCCAGCTTTGGTATGGGCAATGAGCAGTTCTTC
TRBJ2-6,-,-,TRBV18,CASSPLGRAGANVLTF,TGTGCCAGCTCACCACTTGGGAGAGCTGGGGCCAACGTCCTGACTTTC
TRBJ2-5,few,TRBD2,TRBV9,CASSVGISGGVETQYF,TGTGCCAGCAGCGTAGGAATTAGCGGGGGAGTAGAGACCCAGTACTTC
TRBJ2-3,-,TRBD2,TRBV3-1,CASSLRLANPTDTQYF,TGTGCCAGCAGCCTCCGACTAGCCAACCCGACAGATACGCAGTATTTT
TRBJ2-3,-,TRBD1,TRBV4-2,CASSQETGTDTQYF,TGTGCCAGCAGCCAAGAGACAGGGACAGATACGCAGTATTTT
TRBJ2-4,-,TRBD2,TRBV11-1,CASSPSGGINIQYF,TGTGCCAGCAGCCCCAGCGGGGGGATAAACATTCAGTACTTC
TRBJ2-3,-,-,TRBV25-1,CAGSEWLDTQYF,TGTGCCGGCAGTGAATGGTTGGATACGCAGTATTTT
TRBJ2-7,-,-,TRBV7-8,CASSSMPVQLPYEQYF,TGTGCCAGCAGCTCGATGCCCGTGCAGCTTCCCTACGAGCAGTACTTC
TRBJ2-1,-,TRBD2,TRBV4-3,CASSQGPGLEEQFF,TGCGCCAGCAGCCAAGGCCCGGGACTAGAGGAGCAGTTCTTC
TRBJ2-6,-,-,TRBV10-3,CASRDGTPGANVLTF,TGTGCCAGCCGGGACGGTACCCCTGGGGCCAACGTCCTGACTTTC
TRBJ2-7,-,-,TRBV10-3,CAITETSSHEQYF,TGTGCCATCACGGAAACTAGTTCCCACGAGCAGTACTTC
TRBJ2-4,-,-,TRBV18,CASSLGTVMNIQYF,TGTGCCAGCTCATTGGGGACTGTAATGAACATTCAGTACTTC
TRBJ1-2,few,TRBD1,TRBV13,CASSSGQGETGYTF,TGTGCCAGCAGCTCCGGACAGGGAGAGACTGGCTACACCTTC
TRBJ2-1,-,-,TRBV7-9,CASSLATGLNEQFF,TGTGCCAGCAGCTTAGCCACAGGGTTGAATGAGCAGTTCTTC
TRBJ1-6,-,-,TRBV5-1,CASSSGTTYNSPLHF,TGCGCCAGCAGCTCCGGGACAACCTATAATTCACCCCTCCACTTT
TRBJ2-1,-,-,TRBV4-2,CASSQVRGPLYNEQFF,TGTGCCAGCAGCCAAGTCAGAGGCCCACTCTACAATGAGCAGTTCTTC
TRBJ2-1,-,-,TRBV7-9,CASSFPQGHPVAAYNEQFF,TGTGCCAGCAGCTTCCCCCAGGGACACCCCGTAGCAGCCTACAATGAGCAGTTCTTC
TRBJ2-5,once,-,TRBV7-2,CAGSSPDRWETQYF,TGTGCCGGCAGCTCGCCCGACAGGTGGGAGACCCAGTACTTC
TRBJ1-2,-,-,TRBV4-3,CASSQSLEVYGYTF,TGCGCCAGCAGCCAATCCCTGGAGGTCTATGGCTACACCTTC
TRBJ2-7,-,TRBD1,TRBV4-1,CASSQDRTGTGREQYF,TGCGCCAGCAGCCAAGATCGGACAGGGACAGGACGCGAGCAGTACTTC
TRBJ1-2,-,TRBD1,TRBV7-2,CASSLDTGGHYGYTF,TGTGCCAGCAGCTTAGACACAGGGGGCCACTATGGCTACACCTTC
TRBJ2-7,-,TRBD1,TRBV29-1,CSVQRTGAYEQYF,TGCAGCGTCCAAAGGACAGGGGCCTACGAGCAGTACTTC
TRBJ2-7,few,-,TRBV4-2,CASSQDGLSGYEQYF,TGTGCCAGCAGCCAGGATGGACTGTCGGGCTACGAGCAGTACTTC
TRBJ2-7,-,-,TRBV29-1,CSVSDTYEQYF,TGCAGCGTTTCAGACACTTACGAGCAGTACTTC
TRBJ2-6,-,-,TRBV4-3,CASSQVWSSSGANVLTF,TGCGCCAGCAGCCAAGTTTGGTCCAGCTCTGGGGCCAACGTCCTGACTTTC
TRBJ2-3,-,TRBD1,TRBV28,CASSLRQGQYF,TGTGCCAGCAGTTTACGACAGGGGCAGTATTTT
TRBJ2-7,-,TRBD1,TRBV27,CASSSLTGRNEQYF,TGTGCCAGCAGTTCCCTGACAGGGAGAAACGAGCAGTACTTC
TRBJ2-1,-,-,TRBV9,CASSVGVGRDNEQFF,TGTGCCAGCAGCGTAGGGGTGGGCCGCGACAATGAGCAGTTCTTC
TRBJ2-5,-,TRBD2,TRBV6-2/TRBV6-3,CASSYSTGLGRGRQETQYF,TGTGCCAGCAGTTACTCGACGGGACTAGGGCGCGGTCGGCAAGAGACCCAGTACTTC
TRBJ2-7,-,-,TRBV12-3/TRBV12-4,CASSFKYF,TGTGCCAGCAGTTTCAAGTACTTC